Following are 8 T cell receptor beta chains from one sample sequenced in a study of blood T cell repertoires in COVID-19. The method was immunoSEQ multiplex PCR; TCRdb's version includes in-frame clones alone and lacks a portion of them. This table holds 130,000 to 150,000 clones, about four fifths found once. The sample taken for sequencing was peripheral blood. All receptors derive from a human donor with acute or convalescent COVID-19. The donor label of this sample is uncertain.

The chain joins TRBV6-1 to TRBJ1-5; a possible D gene is TRBD1 (6 bases). V lost 4 bases to trimming and J lost 0 bases, with 16 bases between them. Germline values: CDR1 MNHNS, CDR2 SASEGT. This CDR3 is built from 17 residues. Here the CDR3 reads CASSGRTVGYSNQPQHF. Written as DNA, the CDR3 is TGTGCCAGCAGTGGTCGGACAGTAGGTTATAGCAATCAGCCCCAGCATTTT.

The V gene is TRBV18, the J gene TRBJ2-7; TRBD1 matches 9 bases. The CDR3 consists of 14 residues. After removal of 6 bases from V and 6 bases from J, the junction contained 9 bases not matched to a gene. Germline V gene lookup returns CDR1 KGHSH and CDR2 LQKENI. The CDR3 bases are TGTGCCAGCTCGATCGGGACAGGGCAATCCGAGCAGTACTTC. Its protein is CASSIGTGQSEQYF.

The V gene is TRBV5-1, the J gene TRBJ1-1; 7 bases map to TRBD1. The CDR3 extends over 14 amino acids. Trimming removed 4 bases from V and 1 base from J; junction bases left unmatched: 4. CDR1 is SGHRS, CDR2 YFSETQ, per germline. CDR3 sequence: CASSRDSSNTEAFF. DNA for the CDR3: TGCGCCAGCAGCCGGGACAGTTCGAACACTGAAGCTTTCTTT.

The rearrangement joins TRBV30 to TRBJ2-7; no clear D. V was cut by 7 bases and J by 5 bases, with 18 bases left in between. The CDR3 covers 13 residues. Germline-derived CDR1 and CDR2 are GTSNPN and SVGIG (reference sequence). The CDR3 loop reads CASGGWILHEQYF. Written as DNA, the CDR3 is TGTGCCTCGGGTGGTTGGATCCTCCACGAGCAGTACTTC.

The J gene is TRBJ1-2, the V gene TRBV11-2, with 8 bases that match TRBD1. This CDR3 is built from 15 residues. Trimming cost V 5 bases and J 6 bases; bases outside gene matches: 11. Germline lookup yields CDR1 SGHAT and CDR2 FQNNGV. The CDR3 here is CASSAQQGGEDGYTF. The CDR3 nucleotides read TGTGCCAGCAGCGCCCAACAGGGGGGAGAGGATGGCTACACCTTC.

The chain recombines TRBV7-9 with TRBJ1-1; D unresolved. In germline, CDR1 is SEHNR, CDR2 FQNEAQ (reference sequence). CDR3 size: 12 residues. V gave up 7 bases and J gave up 4 bases, with 10 bases separating them. CDR3 sequence (DNA): TGTGCCAGCACCCCACTTGGCACTGAAGCTTTCTTT. This codes for CASTPLGTEAFF.

V is TRBV30 and J is TRBJ2-3; 13 bases align to TRBD2. V was pared by 1 base and J by 5 bases, with 6 bases of the junction left unmatched. Germline V gives CDR1 GTSNPN, CDR2 SVGIG (reference sequence). The CDR3 spans 16 residues. DNA for the CDR3: TGTGCCTGGAGTGCCGGGACTAGCGGGGTGGTAGATACGCAGTATTTT. As protein: CAWSAGTSGVVDTQYF.

This clone has only one observation. The chain employs TRBV9 and TRBJ1-2; tentative D call: TRBD1 (5 bases). V was clipped by 4 bases and J by 5 bases, with 18 bases between them. The CDR3 loop spans 15 amino acids. Germline V CDR1 and CDR2: SGDLS, YYNGEE. The CDR3 here is CASSLGTDGAYGYTF. CDR3 in DNA: TGTGCCAGCAGCTTAGGGACGGATGGGGCGTATGGCTACACCTTC. The full variable domain, in which reference TRBV9 and TRBJ1-2 provide the parts outside the CDR3, is DSGVTQTPKHLITATGQRVTLRCSPRSGDLSVYWYQQSLDQGLQFLIQYYNGEERAKGNILERFSAQQFPDLHSELNLSSLELGDSALYFCASSLGTDGAYGYTFGSGTRLTVV.